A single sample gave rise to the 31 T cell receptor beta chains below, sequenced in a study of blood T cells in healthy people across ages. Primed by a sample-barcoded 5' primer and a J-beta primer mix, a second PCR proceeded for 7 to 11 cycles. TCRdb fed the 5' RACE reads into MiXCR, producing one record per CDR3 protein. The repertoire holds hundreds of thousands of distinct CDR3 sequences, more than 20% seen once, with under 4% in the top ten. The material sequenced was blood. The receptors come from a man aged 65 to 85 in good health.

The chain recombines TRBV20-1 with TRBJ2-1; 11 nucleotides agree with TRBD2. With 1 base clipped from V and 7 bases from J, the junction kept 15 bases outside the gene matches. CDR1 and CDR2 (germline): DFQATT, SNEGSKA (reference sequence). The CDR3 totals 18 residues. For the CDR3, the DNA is TGCAGTGCTAGAGCCTGGGACCCTACTAGCGGGAGTGAGAATGAGCAGTTCTTC. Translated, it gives CSARAWDPTSGSENEQFF.

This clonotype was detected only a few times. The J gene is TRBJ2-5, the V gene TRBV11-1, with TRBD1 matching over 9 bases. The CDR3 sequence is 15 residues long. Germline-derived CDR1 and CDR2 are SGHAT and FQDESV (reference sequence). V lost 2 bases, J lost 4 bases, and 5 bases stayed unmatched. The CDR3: CASSLTGGFGETQYF. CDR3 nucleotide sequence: TGTGCCAGCAGCTTAACAGGGGGCTTTGGAGAGACCCAGTACTTC.

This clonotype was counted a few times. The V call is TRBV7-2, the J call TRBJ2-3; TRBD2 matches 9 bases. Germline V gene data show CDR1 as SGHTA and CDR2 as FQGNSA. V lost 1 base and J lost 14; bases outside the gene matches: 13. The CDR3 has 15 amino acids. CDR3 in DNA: TGTGCCAGCAGCTTAGTTGGATTAGCGGGAGCTTCTCTGTATTTT. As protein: CASSLVGLAGASLYF. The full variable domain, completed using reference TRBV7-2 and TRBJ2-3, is GAGVSQSPSNKVTEKGKDVELRCDPISGHTALYWYRQSLGQGLEFLIYFQGNSAPDKSGLPSDRFSAERTGGSVSTLTIQRTQQEDSAVYLCASSLVGLAGASLYFGPGTRLTVL.

The CDR3 DNA follows: TGCAGTGCTAGAGATGTGGCCCTCATCTTGCCCAAAAACATTCAGTACTTC. It specifies CSARDVALILPKNIQYF. V gene TRBV20-1 combines with J gene TRBJ2-4; D uncertain. Germline CDR1 is DFQATT and CDR2 is SNEGSKA (reference sequence). V was shortened by 0 bases and J by 2 bases, with 17 bases between the two germline ends. This CDR3 has 17 amino acids.

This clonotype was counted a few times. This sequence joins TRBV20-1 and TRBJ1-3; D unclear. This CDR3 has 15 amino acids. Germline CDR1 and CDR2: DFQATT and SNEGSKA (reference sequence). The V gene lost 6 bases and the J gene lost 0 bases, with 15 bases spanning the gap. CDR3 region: CSAGRTLNSGNTIYF. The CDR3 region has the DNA TGCAGTGCCGGACGAACACTCAACTCTGGAAACACCATATATTTT.

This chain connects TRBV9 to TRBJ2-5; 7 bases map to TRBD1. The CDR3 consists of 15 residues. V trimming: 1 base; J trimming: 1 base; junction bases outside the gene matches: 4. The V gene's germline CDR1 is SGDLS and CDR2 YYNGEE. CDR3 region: CASSVLGTVQETQYF. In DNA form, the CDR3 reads TGTGCCAGCAGCGTACTTGGGACAGTCCAAGAGACCCAGTACTTC.

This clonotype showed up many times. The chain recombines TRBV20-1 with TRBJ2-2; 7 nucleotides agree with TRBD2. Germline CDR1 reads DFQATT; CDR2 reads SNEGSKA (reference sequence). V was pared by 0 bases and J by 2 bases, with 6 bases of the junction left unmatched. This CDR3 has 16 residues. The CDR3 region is CSARDVASGNTGELFF. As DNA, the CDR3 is TGCAGTGCTAGAGATGTAGCTAGCGGAAACACCGGGGAGCTGTTTTTT.

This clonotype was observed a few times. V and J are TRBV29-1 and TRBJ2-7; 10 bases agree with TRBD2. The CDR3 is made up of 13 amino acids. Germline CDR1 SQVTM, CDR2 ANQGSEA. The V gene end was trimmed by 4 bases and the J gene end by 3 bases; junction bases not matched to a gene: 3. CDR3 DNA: TGCAGCGTTGCCGGGACTAGCGTCTACGAGCAGTACTTC. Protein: CSVAGTSVYEQYF.

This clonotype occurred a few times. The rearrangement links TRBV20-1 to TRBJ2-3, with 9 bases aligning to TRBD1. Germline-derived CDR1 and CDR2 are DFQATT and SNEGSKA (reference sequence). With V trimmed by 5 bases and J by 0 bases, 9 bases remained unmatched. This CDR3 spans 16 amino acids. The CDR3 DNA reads TGCAGTGCTCCCTGGACAGGGGCTTCTAGCACAGATACGCAGTATTTT. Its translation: CSAPWTGASSTDTQYF.

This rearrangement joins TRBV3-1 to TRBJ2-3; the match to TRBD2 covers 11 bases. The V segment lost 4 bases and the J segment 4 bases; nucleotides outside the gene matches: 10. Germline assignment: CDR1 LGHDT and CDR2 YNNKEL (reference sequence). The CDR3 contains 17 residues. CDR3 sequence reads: CASSRTSGPRGADTQYF. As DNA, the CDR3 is TGTGCCAGCAGCCGGACTAGCGGGCCCAGAGGTGCAGATACGCAGTATTTT.

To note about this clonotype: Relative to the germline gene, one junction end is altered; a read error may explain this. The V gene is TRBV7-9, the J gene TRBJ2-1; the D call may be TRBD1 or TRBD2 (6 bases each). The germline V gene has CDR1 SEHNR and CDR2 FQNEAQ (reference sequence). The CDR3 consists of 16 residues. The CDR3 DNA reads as TGTGTCAGCAGCCACATAGGGGGGTGGGGTATCAATGAGCAGTTCTTC. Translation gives CVSSHIGGWGINEQFF.

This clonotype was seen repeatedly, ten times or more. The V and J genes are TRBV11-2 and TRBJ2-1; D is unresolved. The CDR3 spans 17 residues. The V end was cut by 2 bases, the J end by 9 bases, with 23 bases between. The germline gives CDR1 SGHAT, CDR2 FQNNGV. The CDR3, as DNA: TGTGCCAGCAGCTTATTCGAGTTAGTCCTCTCTGGTCTTGAGCAGTTCTTC. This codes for CASSLFELVLSGLEQFF.

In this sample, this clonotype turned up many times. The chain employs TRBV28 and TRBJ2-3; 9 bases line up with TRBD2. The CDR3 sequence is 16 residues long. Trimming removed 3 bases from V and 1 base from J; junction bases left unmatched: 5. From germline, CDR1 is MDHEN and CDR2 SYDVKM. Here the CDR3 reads CASSFQREAGTDTQYF. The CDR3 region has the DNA TGTGCCAGCAGTTTCCAGCGGGAGGCCGGCACAGATACGCAGTATTTT.

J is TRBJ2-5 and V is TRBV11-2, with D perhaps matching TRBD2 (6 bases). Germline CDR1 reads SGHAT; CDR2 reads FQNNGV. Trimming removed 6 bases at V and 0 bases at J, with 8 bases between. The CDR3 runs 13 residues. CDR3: CASRLADQETQYF. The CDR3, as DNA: TGTGCCAGCAGACTAGCCGACCAAGAGACCCAGTACTTC.

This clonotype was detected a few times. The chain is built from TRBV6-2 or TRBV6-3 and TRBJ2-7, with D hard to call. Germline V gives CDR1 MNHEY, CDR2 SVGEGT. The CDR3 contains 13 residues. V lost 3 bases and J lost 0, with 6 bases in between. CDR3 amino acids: CASSYMNSYEQYF. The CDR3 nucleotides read TGTGCCAGCAGTTATATGAACTCCTACGAGCAGTACTTC.

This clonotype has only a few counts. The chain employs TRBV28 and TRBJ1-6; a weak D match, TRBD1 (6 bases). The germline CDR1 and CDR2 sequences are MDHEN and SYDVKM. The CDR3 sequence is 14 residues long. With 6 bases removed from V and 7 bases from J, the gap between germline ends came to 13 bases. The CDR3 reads CASRLTGRNSPLHF. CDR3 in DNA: TGTGCCAGCAGGCTGACAGGTAGAAATTCACCCCTCCACTTT.

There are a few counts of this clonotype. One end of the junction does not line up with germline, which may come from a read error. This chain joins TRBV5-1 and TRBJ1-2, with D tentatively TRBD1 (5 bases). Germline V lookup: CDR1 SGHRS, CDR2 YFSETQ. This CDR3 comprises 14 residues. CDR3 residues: CASSPGPPNHGYTF. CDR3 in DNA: TGCGCCAGCAGCCCGGGACCTCCTAACCATGGCTACACCTTC.

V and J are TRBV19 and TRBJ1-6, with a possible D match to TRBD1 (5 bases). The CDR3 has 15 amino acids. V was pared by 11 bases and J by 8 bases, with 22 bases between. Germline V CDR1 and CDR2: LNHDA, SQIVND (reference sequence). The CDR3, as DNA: TGTGCCTCTACGATCGCCGGGACCGTGGATTCACCCCTCCACTTT. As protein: CASTIAGTVDSPLHF.

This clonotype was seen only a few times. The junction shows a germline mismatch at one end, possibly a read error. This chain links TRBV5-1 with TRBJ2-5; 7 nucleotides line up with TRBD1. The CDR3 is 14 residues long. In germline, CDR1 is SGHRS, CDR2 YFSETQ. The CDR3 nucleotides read TGCGCCAGCAGCTTGGGGACAGGACAAGAGGCCCAGTACTTC. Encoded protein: CASSLGTGQEAQYF. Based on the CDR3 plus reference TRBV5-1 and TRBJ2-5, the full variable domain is KAGVTQTPRYLIKTRGQQVTLSCSPISGHRSVSWYQQTPGQGLQFLFEYFSETQRNKGNFPGRFSGRQFSNSRSEMNVSTLELGDSALYLCASSLGTGQEAQYFGPGTRLLVL.

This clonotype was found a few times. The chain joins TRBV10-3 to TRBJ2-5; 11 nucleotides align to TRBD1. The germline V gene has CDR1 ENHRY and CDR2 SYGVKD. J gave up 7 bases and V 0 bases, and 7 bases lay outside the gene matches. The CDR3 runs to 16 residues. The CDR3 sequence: CAISESRTGGSGTQYF. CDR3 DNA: TGTGCCATCAGTGAGTCTAGGACAGGGGGCTCCGGGACCCAGTACTTC.

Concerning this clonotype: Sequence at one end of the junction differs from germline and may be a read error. The CDR3 coding sequence is TGCACCAGCAGCTCCACTACAGGGATGGACACTGAAGCTTTCTTT. It translates to CTSSSTTGMDTEAFF. The chain is built from TRBV5-1 and TRBJ1-1; tentative D call: TRBD1 (6 bases). The germline gives CDR1 SGHRS, CDR2 YFSETQ. The CDR3 length is 15 residues.

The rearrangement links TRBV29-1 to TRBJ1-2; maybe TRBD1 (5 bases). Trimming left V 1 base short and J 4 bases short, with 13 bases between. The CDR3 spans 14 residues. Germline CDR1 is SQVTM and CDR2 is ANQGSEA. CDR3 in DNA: TGCAGCGTTGAAGGCCGCGACAGACTCTATGGCTACACCTTC. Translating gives CSVEGRDRLYGYTF.

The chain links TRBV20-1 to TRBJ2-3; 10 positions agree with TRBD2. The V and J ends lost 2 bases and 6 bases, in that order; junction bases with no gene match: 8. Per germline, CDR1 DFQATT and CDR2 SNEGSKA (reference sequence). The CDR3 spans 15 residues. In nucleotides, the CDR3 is TGCAGTGCTAGACCAAGCGGGAGGGCCGTCGATACGCAGTATTTT. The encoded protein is CSARPSGRAVDTQYF.

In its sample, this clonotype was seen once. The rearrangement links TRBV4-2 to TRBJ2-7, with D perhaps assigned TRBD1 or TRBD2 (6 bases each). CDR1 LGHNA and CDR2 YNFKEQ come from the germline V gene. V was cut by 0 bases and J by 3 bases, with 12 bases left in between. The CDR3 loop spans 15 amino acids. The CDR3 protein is CASSQERGASYEQYF. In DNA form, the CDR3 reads TGTGCCAGCAGCCAAGAAAGGGGGGCGAGCTACGAGCAGTACTTC.

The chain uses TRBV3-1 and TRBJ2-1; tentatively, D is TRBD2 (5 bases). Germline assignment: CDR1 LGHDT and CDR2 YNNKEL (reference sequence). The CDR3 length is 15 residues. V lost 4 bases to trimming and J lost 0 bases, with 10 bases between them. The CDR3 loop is CASSPASSSYNEQFF. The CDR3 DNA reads TGTGCCAGCAGCCCTGCTAGCAGCTCCTACAATGAGCAGTTCTTC.

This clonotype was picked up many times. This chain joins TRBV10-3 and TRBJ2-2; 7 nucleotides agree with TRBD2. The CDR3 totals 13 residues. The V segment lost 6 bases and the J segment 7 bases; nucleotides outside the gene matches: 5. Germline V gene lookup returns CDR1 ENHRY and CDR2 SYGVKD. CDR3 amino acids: CAIRREIDGELFF. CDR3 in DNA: TGTGCCATCAGGCGGGAGATCGACGGGGAGCTGTTTTTT.

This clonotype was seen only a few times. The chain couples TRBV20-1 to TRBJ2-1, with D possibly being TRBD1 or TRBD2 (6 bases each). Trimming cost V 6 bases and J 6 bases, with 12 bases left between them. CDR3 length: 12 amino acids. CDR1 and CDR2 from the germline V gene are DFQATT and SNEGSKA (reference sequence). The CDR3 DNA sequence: TGCAGTGCCCACAAGGGGGGCAATGAGCAGTTCTTC. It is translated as CSAHKGGNEQFF.

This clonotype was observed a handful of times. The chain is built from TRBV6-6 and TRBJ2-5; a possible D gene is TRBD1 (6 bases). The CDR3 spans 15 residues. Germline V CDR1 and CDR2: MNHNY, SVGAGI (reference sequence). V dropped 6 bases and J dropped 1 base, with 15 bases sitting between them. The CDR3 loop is CASSSRQASQETQYF. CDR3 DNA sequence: TGTGCCAGCAGCTCACGACAGGCGTCCCAAGAGACCCAGTACTTC.

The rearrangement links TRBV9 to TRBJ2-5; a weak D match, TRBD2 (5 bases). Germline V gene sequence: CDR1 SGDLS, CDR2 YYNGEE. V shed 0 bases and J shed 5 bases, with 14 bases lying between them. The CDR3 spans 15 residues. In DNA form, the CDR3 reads TGTGCCAGCAGCGTAGTTGAGGGAGTTTGGGAGACCCAGTACTTC. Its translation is CASSVVEGVWETQYF.

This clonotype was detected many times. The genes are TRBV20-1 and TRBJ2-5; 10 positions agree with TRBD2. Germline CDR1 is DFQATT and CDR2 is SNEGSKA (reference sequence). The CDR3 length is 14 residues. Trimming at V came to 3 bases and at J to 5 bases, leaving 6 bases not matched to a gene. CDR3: CSASISGRAETQYF. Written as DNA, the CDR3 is TGCAGTGCTAGTATCAGCGGGAGGGCCGAGACCCAGTACTTC.

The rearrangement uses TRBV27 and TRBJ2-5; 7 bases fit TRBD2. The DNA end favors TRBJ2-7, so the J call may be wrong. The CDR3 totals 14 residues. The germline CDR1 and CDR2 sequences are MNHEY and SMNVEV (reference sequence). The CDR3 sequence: CASSLSPTSNEQYF. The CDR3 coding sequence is TGTGCCAGCAGTTTATCGCCGACTAGCAACGAGCAGTACTTC.